A single sample gave rise to the 27 T cell receptor beta chains below, sequenced in a study of blood T cell repertoires in COVID-19. TCRdb's copy holds only in-frame clones and misses some; the assay was immunoSEQ multiplex PCR. Here the sample spans 110,000 or so clones, 85% to 90% being singletons. Material for sequencing was peripheral blood. These receptors all stem from a man aged 70-80 years who had recovered from COVID-19.

The chain recombines TRBV3-1 (or the pseudogene TRBV3-2) with TRBJ1-1; D unclear. Germline loops: CDR1 LGHDT, CDR2 YNNKEL (reference sequence). Trimming removed 1 base from V and 0 bases from J, with 9 bases in between. The CDR3 extends over 15 amino acids. CDR3 protein: CASSQAPQMNTEAFF. The CDR3 DNA reads TGTGCCAGCAGCCAAGCCCCACAGATGAACACTGAAGCTTTCTTT.

The V gene is TRBV19, the J gene TRBJ1-3; D is unclear. Trimming took off 4 bases at V and 8 bases at J, with 12 bases between the two ends. CDR1 and CDR2 from the germline V gene are LNHDA and SQIVND (reference sequence). The CDR3 is 13 amino acids. CDR3 DNA sequence: TGTGCCAGTAGTACCACCGAAGGAGACACCATATATTTT. Protein product: CASSTTEGDTIYF.

This clone occurred a few times. The chain links TRBV14 to TRBJ1-6, with D possibly matching TRBD1 (6 bases). Trimming removed 2 bases from V and 8 bases from J, with 10 bases in between. The V gene's germline CDR1 is SGHDN and CDR2 FVKESK. The CDR3 runs to 14 residues. CDR3 coding DNA: TGTGCCAGCAGCCAATACGGGACACATTCACCCCTCCACTTT. Translated, it gives CASSQYGTHSPLHF.

This CDR3 is CASSRQGVATNEKLFF. CDR3 sequence (DNA): TGCGCCAGCAGCCGCCAGGGTGTGGCAACTAATGAAAAACTGTTTTTT. The rearrangement links TRBV4-1 to TRBJ1-4, with D perhaps matching TRBD1 (5 bases). CDR3 length equals 16 residues. The ends were cut back, 4 bases at V and 0 bases at J, with 12 bases in the middle. CDR1 and CDR2 from the germline V gene are MGHRA and YSYEKL.

Only one count was recorded for this clone. This chain links TRBV18 with TRBJ1-4, with D unresolved. CDR1 is KGHSH and CDR2 is LQKENI in the germline V gene. Deletions cut 0 bases from V and 7 bases from J, with 12 bases between. The CDR3 consists of 15 residues. The CDR3 bases are TGTGCCAGCTCACCACCAGACGGGTATGGTGAAAAACTGTTTTTT. This gives the protein CASSPPDGYGEKLFF. The entire variable domain, with the rest obtained from reference TRBV18 and TRBJ1-4, is as follows: NAGVMQNPRHLVRRRGQEARLRCSPMKGHSHVYWYRQLPEEGLKFMVYLQKENIIDESGMPKERFSAEFPKEGPSILRIQQVVRGDSAAYFCASSPPDGYGEKLFFGSGTQLSVL.

V gene TRBV27 combines with J gene TRBJ2-1; 7 bases are a match to TRBD1. Trimming at V came to 3 bases and at J to 13 bases, leaving 9 bases not matched to a gene. The CDR3 is 13 residues long. CDR1 is MNHEY and CDR2 is SMNVEV in the germline V gene (reference sequence). The CDR3 reads CASSFNTGTEQFF. DNA of the CDR3: TGTGCCAGCAGTTTTAACACCGGGACAGAACAGTTCTTC.

The gene calls are TRBV19 and TRBJ2-2, with 7 bases aligning to TRBD1. With V trimmed by 5 bases and J by 6 bases, 6 bases remained unmatched. The CDR3 spans 14 residues. Germline lookup yields CDR1 LNHDA and CDR2 SQIVND (reference sequence). CDR3 nucleotide sequence: TGTGCCAGTAGTGCCAGGGGGAGCTCCGGGGAGCTGTTTTTT. Translated, it gives CASSARGSSGELFF.

V and J are TRBV18 and TRBJ1-2; weak D call: TRBD1 (6 bases). CDR1 is KGHSH, CDR2 LQKENI, per germline. The V end was cut by 3 bases, the J end by 2 bases, with 13 bases between. This CDR3 comprises 15 residues. DNA for the CDR3: TGTGCCAGCTCACCCTCCTCAGGGGCAAACTATGGCTACACCTTC. Amino acids: CASSPSSGANYGYTF. Using reference TRBV18 and TRBJ1-2 for the parts outside the CDR3, the full variable domain is NAGVMQNPRHLVRRRGQEARLRCSPMKGHSHVYWYRQLPEEGLKFMVYLQKENIIDESGMPKERFSAEFPKEGPSILRIQQVVRGDSAAYFCASSPSSGANYGYTFGSGTRLTVV.

The gene calls are TRBV28 and TRBJ2-5, with TRBD1 matching 9 bases. The J segment lost 2 bases and the V segment lost 6 bases, leaving 7 bases of the junction unmatched. Germline CDR1 MDHEN, CDR2 SYDVKM. The CDR3 consists of 15 residues. This chain's CDR3 is CASRSQGAGQETQYF. The CDR3 DNA reads as TGTGCCAGCAGATCACAGGGGGCCGGACAAGAGACCCAGTACTTC.

This clone was seen only once. V is TRBV9 and J is TRBJ2-1; 7 bases are shared with TRBD1. The germline V gene encodes CDR1 SGDLS and CDR2 YYNGEE. Trimming removed 4 bases from V and 0 bases from J; junction bases left unmatched: 4. The length of the CDR3 is 15 residues. In nucleotides, the CDR3 is TGTGCCAGCAGCAGAGACAGGGCCTCCTACAATGAGCAGTTCTTC. Translating gives CASSRDRASYNEQFF.

The rearrangement uses TRBV7-4 and TRBJ1-3; D ambiguous. Germline V gene sequence: CDR1 SGHVT, CDR2 SQSDAQ. The CDR3 has 13 amino acids. Trimming removed 2 bases from V and 8 bases from J, with 10 bases in between. CDR3 in DNA: TGTGCCAGCAGCTTATGGAGGGAGGACACCATATATTTT. It is translated as CASSLWREDTIYF.

The chain uses TRBV11-3 and TRBJ2-5; 8 bases are a match to TRBD2. V lost 1 base to trimming and J lost 5 bases; unmatched junction nucleotides: 6. The CDR3 consists of 15 residues. Germline CDR1 SGHNT, CDR2 YENEEA. CDR3 sequence (DNA): TGTGCCAGCAGCTTAGGATTGGCGGGGGGCGAGACCCAGTACTTC. Protein: CASSLGLAGGETQYF.

The chain couples TRBV9 to TRBJ2-3; tentatively, D is TRBD2 (5 bases). Trimming cost V 2 bases and J 5 bases, with 9 bases left between them. The germline gives CDR1 SGDLS, CDR2 YYNGEE. This CDR3 has 13 amino acids. CDR3 sequence: CASSVGSGDTQYF. The CDR3 DNA follows: TGTGCCAGCAGCGTTGGGAGCGGAGATACGCAGTATTTT.

The chain employs TRBV7-2 and TRBJ2-1; D perhaps matches TRBD1 (7 bases). V was clipped by 5 bases and J by 5 bases, with 19 bases between them. Germline loops: CDR1 SGHTA, CDR2 FQGNSA. The CDR3 consists of 16 residues. CDR3 sequence reads: CASSLLGGGANNEQFF. The CDR3 region has the DNA TGTGCCAGCAGCCTTCTAGGGGGCGGGGCTAACAATGAGCAGTTCTTC.

This clone is labeled medium-sized. The genes are TRBV27 and TRBJ1-2; D unresolved. Germline values: CDR1 MNHEY, CDR2 SMNVEV (reference sequence). There are 12 residues in the CDR3. With 4 bases removed from V and 7 bases from J, the gap between germline ends came to 10 bases. CDR3 amino acids: CASSSSRAGYTF. The CDR3 DNA follows: TGTGCCAGCAGTTCATCTCGAGCTGGCTACACCTTC.

The chain is built from TRBV5-1 and TRBJ2-3; 10 nucleotides match TRBD2. The CDR3 is made up of 14 amino acids. Germline CDR1 reads SGHRS; CDR2 reads YFSETQ. V lost 4 bases, J lost 3 bases, and 2 bases stayed unmatched. The CDR3 sequence is CASSPGLATDTQYF. In nucleotides, the CDR3 is TGCGCCAGCAGCCCGGGACTAGCGACAGATACGCAGTATTTT.

This chain connects TRBV7-2 to TRBJ2-7, with 12 bases matching TRBD2. J was trimmed by 0 bases and V by 5 bases; bases with no gene match: 5. This CDR3 spans 16 amino acids. In germline, CDR1 is SGHTA, CDR2 FQGNSA. CDR3 protein: CASSLGLAGSSYEQYF. The CDR3 bases are TGTGCCAGCAGCCTAGGACTAGCGGGGTCCTCCTACGAGCAGTACTTC.

Here the CDR3 reads CASSQGSAYEQYF. The CDR3 DNA is TGTGCCAGCTCACAGGGGTCTGCCTACGAGCAGTACTTC. The genes are TRBV18 and TRBJ2-7; D possibly corresponds to TRBD1 (5 bases). The CDR3 contains 13 residues. Trimming removed 4 bases at V and 2 bases at J, with 9 bases between. The germline V gene encodes CDR1 KGHSH and CDR2 LQKENI.

This rearrangement joins TRBV19 to TRBJ1-2; 7 bases fit TRBD1. The V gene's germline CDR1 is LNHDA and CDR2 SQIVND (reference sequence). V gave up 8 bases and J gave up 7 bases; unmatched junction bases: 10. The CDR3 length is 13 residues. The CDR3 DNA reads as TGTGCCAGTGGGACAGAAGGGCTTCGTGGCTACACCTTC. This encodes CASGTEGLRGYTF.

V and J are TRBV30 and TRBJ2-7; D ambiguous. Trimming removed 0 bases from V and 1 base from J, with 16 bases in between. Germline assignment: CDR1 GTSNPN and CDR2 SVGIG (reference sequence). The CDR3 length is 16 residues. In DNA form, the CDR3 reads TGTGCCTGGAGTGTCGTCGGAGCTACCTTATCCTACGAGCAGTACTTC. Protein sequence: CAWSVVGATLSYEQYF.

The genes are TRBV7-2 and TRBJ1-4, with TRBD1 as a possible D gene (6 bases). The CDR3 runs to 15 residues. Trimming removed 0 bases at V and 8 bases at J, with 13 bases between. The V gene's germline CDR1 is SGHTA and CDR2 FQGNSA. The CDR3 is CASSLATGNYEKLFF. In nucleotides, the CDR3 is TGTGCCAGCAGCTTAGCCACAGGGAATTACGAAAAACTGTTTTTT.

This clone has more than one count but fewer than ten. Since the CDR3 does not end with the conserved phenylalanine or tryptophan, this likely comes from a read error. The limits of the CDR3 on the DNA are not certain, so only TCRdb's listed CDR3 is given. V is TRBV21-1 and J is TRBJ1-2; TRBD1, the table's D call, was not compared with the DNA. TRBV21-1 is termed a pseudogene. Termini included, the CDR3 measures 14 amino acids. CDR3 sequence reads: CASSVKPGQGAGML.

About this clone: The same CDR3 is also encoded by other DNA sequences in this sample. The J gene is TRBJ1-2, the V gene TRBV5-1, with no clear D. CDR1 is SGHRS, CDR2 YFSETQ, per germline. V was shortened by 0 bases and J by 8 bases, with 11 bases between the two germline ends. This CDR3 region has 13 residues. The CDR3 sequence is CASSLAGGNGYTF. CDR3 nucleotide sequence: TGCGCCAGCAGCTTGGCCGGAGGGAACGGCTACACCTTC.

This rearrangement joins TRBV29-1 to TRBJ2-2, with D possibly being TRBD2 (5 bases). Per the germline V gene, CDR1 is SQVTM and CDR2 is ANQGSEA. The CDR3 totals 13 residues. V gave up 4 bases and J gave up 5 bases, with 11 bases separating them. The CDR3 DNA reads TGCAGCGTTGCTTGGACTCCGACCGGGGAGCTGTTTTTT. As protein: CSVAWTPTGELFF.

The chain carries TRBV7-2 and TRBJ2-1; D remains unclear. This CDR3 spans 15 amino acids. Germline V CDR1 and CDR2: SGHTA, FQGNSA. Trimming removed 0 bases from V and 3 bases from J, with 9 bases in between. The CDR3 coding sequence is TGTGCCAGCAGCTTAGCGCGAGTCCTCTACAATGAGCAGTTCTTC. Amino acid sequence: CASSLARVLYNEQFF.

The gene calls are TRBV15 and TRBJ2-2; D might be TRBD1 (5 bases). The length of the CDR3 is 16 residues. V was pared by 6 bases and J by 3 bases, with 17 bases between. Per germline, CDR1 LNHNV and CDR2 YYDKDF (reference sequence). CDR3 sequence (DNA): TGTGCCACCAGAGATCAGGGCCTCATTTACACCGGGGAGCTGTTTTTT. As protein: CATRDQGLIYTGELFF.

The chain combines TRBV5-4 with TRBJ1-4; no definite D call. Trimming took 4 bases from V and 5 from J, leaving 12 bases between them. CDR3 size: 14 residues. Germline CDR1 and CDR2: SGHNT and YYREEE (reference sequence). The CDR3 protein is CASSLSPPNEKLFF. CDR3 DNA sequence: TGTGCCAGCAGCCTAAGTCCCCCGAATGAAAAACTGTTTTTT.